What follows are 27 T cell receptor beta chains derived from one specimen sequenced in a study of T cell responses to AZD1222 COVID-19 vaccine. Measured with immunoSEQ multiplex PCR; TCRdb has only the in-frame clones, and not every one. The data contain about 160,000 clones, 80% to 95% of them singletons. Sequences were derived from peripheral blood, sampled 28 days after the second AZD1222 dose. The receptors shown here come from an adult who received the AZD1222 COVID-19 vaccine.

The chain links TRBV5-8 to TRBJ2-2; 13 bases line up with TRBD2. CDR3 length: 16 residues. Germline V gives CDR1 SGHTS, CDR2 YDEGEE. The V segment lost 2 bases and the J segment 6 bases; nucleotides outside the gene matches: 4. The chain's CDR3 is CASSFGLAGVPGELFF. The CDR3, as DNA: TGTGCCAGCAGCTTCGGACTAGCGGGAGTTCCCGGGGAGCTGTTTTTT.

The CDR3 loop reads CASSPGGEEWYGYTF. CDR3 sequence (DNA): TGTGCCAGCTCACCGGGGGGGGAAGAATGGTATGGCTACACCTTC. V usage is TRBV18 and J usage is TRBJ1-2; TRBD1 might be the D (5 bases). This CDR3 is built from 15 residues. Germline CDR1 and CDR2: KGHSH and LQKENI. The V gene lost 3 bases and the J gene lost 5 bases, with 16 bases spanning the gap.

This clone has only a few counts. V and J are TRBV5-5 and TRBJ1-5; perhaps TRBD1 as D (5 bases). This CDR3 contains 16 residues. Trimming shortened V by 4 bases and J by 1 base, and 15 bases separated the two germline ends. Germline assignment: CDR1 SGHKS and CDR2 YYEKEE (reference sequence). CDR3 nucleotide sequence: TGTGCCAGCAGCCCCACGGCCAGGGTAAGCAATCAGCCCCAGCATTTT. This encodes CASSPTARVSNQPQHF.

The genes are TRBV2 and TRBJ1-1, with 8 positions matching TRBD1. Germline V CDR1 and CDR2: SNHLY, FYNNEI. The CDR3 totals 13 residues. Trimming removed 9 bases from V and 0 bases from J; junction bases left unmatched: 3. In nucleotides, the CDR3 is TGTGCCAGTGGACAGGGTTTGAACACTGAAGCTTTCTTT. Its translation is CASGQGLNTEAFF.

The CDR3 bases are TGTGCCAGCAGCTTGGGGCGGGGTGCGCGTTCGGATACGCAGTATTTT. Its protein product is CASSLGRGARSDTQYF. The rearrangement links TRBV5-4 to TRBJ2-3; a possible D gene is TRBD2 (6 bases). V was clipped by 0 bases and J by 6 bases, with 17 bases between them. The CDR3 length is 16 residues. Per the germline V gene, CDR1 is SGHNT and CDR2 is YYREEE (reference sequence).

This sequence joins TRBV6-1 and TRBJ2-3; D is perhaps TRBD2 (6 bases). CDR1 is MNHNS and CDR2 is SASEGT in the germline V gene. The V end was cut by 0 bases, the J end by 5 bases, with 9 bases between. The CDR3 runs 14 residues. The CDR3 loop is CASSEAGRQDTQYF. The CDR3 region has the DNA TGTGCCAGCAGTGAAGCCGGGAGACAAGATACGCAGTATTTT.

The rearrangement uses TRBV12-3 or TRBV12-4 and TRBJ2-1; TRBD2 is a possible D gene (6 bases). The V gene lost 5 bases and the J gene lost 9 bases, with 14 bases spanning the gap. CDR3 length: 13 amino acids. The CDR3 nucleotides read TGTGCCAGCAGTCCCCGCCTGGAGGGTGAGCAGTTCTTC. It codes for CASSPRLEGEQFF.

The chain carries TRBV30 and TRBJ1-5; D uncertain. The germline V gene has CDR1 GTSNPN and CDR2 SVGIG (reference sequence). This CDR3 spans 16 amino acids. The V and J ends lost 4 bases and 0 bases respectively, with 16 bases between them. The CDR3 coding sequence is TGTGCCTGGACCCACCGCCAAGGCGGTAGCAATCAGCCCCAGCATTTT. Protein sequence: CAWTHRQGGSNQPQHF.

The chain recombines TRBV11-2 with TRBJ2-1; 11 bases map to TRBD2. V dropped 5 bases and J dropped 9; count of bases not matched to a gene: 9. This CDR3 spans 15 amino acids. The germline CDR1 and CDR2 sequences are SGHAT and FQNNGV. The DNA of the CDR3 is TGTGCCAGCAGCCCCGTTAGCGGGAGGGGGGGTGAGCAGTTCTTC. It yields the protein CASSPVSGRGGEQFF.

The chain uses TRBV9 and TRBJ2-2; TRBD2 agrees at 7 bases. Germline V CDR1 and CDR2: SGDLS, YYNGEE. V shed 3 bases and J 6 bases; nucleotides not matched to a gene: 5. The CDR3 contains 14 residues. For the CDR3, the DNA is TGTGCCAGCAGCGACCCAGCGGGACCCGGGGAGCTGTTTTTT. Protein sequence: CASSDPAGPGELFF.

V gene TRBV3-1 (or the pseudogene TRBV3-2) combines with J gene TRBJ2-5, with D perhaps being TRBD1 or TRBD2 (5 bases each). Germline lookup yields CDR1 LGHDT and CDR2 YNNKEL (reference sequence). This CDR3 is built from 14 residues. V was shortened by 1 base and J by 5 bases, with 11 bases between the two germline ends. CDR3 DNA: TGTGCCAGCAGCCAAGGGGGGTCAACGGAGACCCAGTACTTC. This encodes CASSQGGSTETQYF.

The chain links TRBV28 to TRBJ1-1; a possible D gene is TRBD1 (5 bases). The germline V gene encodes CDR1 MDHEN and CDR2 SYDVKM. This CDR3 region has 12 residues. Trimming took 6 bases from V and 3 from J, leaving 8 bases between them. The CDR3 reads CASREQDTEAFF. The CDR3 coding sequence is TGTGCCAGCAGGGAACAGGACACTGAAGCTTTCTTT.

This sequence joins TRBV28 and TRBJ1-2, with D perhaps matching TRBD1 (6 bases). There are 19 residues in the CDR3. Trimming pared 5 bases from V and 4 bases from J, leaving 29 bases between. Germline CDR1 is MDHEN and CDR2 is SYDVKM. CDR3 DNA: TGTGCCAGCAGTCCTATATGGGTGACAGGCCCCAGTGGGCTCTATGGCTACACCTTC. Translation: CASSPIWVTGPSGLYGYTF.

The chain has TRBV5-1 and TRBJ2-1; D remains ambiguous. There are 12 residues in the CDR3. Germline CDR1 SGHRS, CDR2 YFSETQ. V gave up 5 bases and J gave up 6 bases, with 9 bases separating them. The CDR3: CASSPDGNEQFF. CDR3 in DNA: TGCGCCAGCAGTCCCGACGGCAATGAGCAGTTCTTC.

V is TRBV20-1 and J is TRBJ1-3; no firm D call. CDR3 length: 13 residues. CDR1 is DFQATT, CDR2 SNEGSKA, per germline (reference sequence). The V end was cut by 3 bases, the J end by 4 bases, with 10 bases between. Here the CDR3 DNA reads TGCAGTGCTAGTAAGGGTGCCGGAAACACCATATATTTT. It yields the protein CSASKGAGNTIYF.

This clone came up once. This chain connects TRBV30 to TRBJ2-5, with unresolved D. The germline CDR1 and CDR2 sequences are GTSNPN and SVGIG (reference sequence). V was shortened by 0 bases and J by 4 bases, with 3 bases between the two germline ends. The CDR3 contains 11 residues. CDR3 residues: CAWSVRETQYF. The CDR3 DNA is TGTGCCTGGAGTGTAAGAGAGACCCAGTACTTC.

The V call is TRBV12-5, the J call TRBJ2-1; D call uncertain. This CDR3 contains 13 residues. Trimming removed 7 bases at V and 6 bases at J, with 13 bases between. Germline assignment: CDR1 LGHNT and CDR2 FRNRAP. The CDR3 loop is CASAPLVPNEQFF. The CDR3 bases are TGTGCTAGTGCCCCCCTAGTACCCAATGAGCAGTTCTTC.

The CDR3 coding sequence is TGTGCCAGCAGTTACCAGGGAGAGAATTCACCCCTCCACTTT. Amino acids: CASSYQGENSPLHF. J is TRBJ1-6 and V is TRBV6-5, with a possible D match to TRBD1 (5 bases). CDR3 length: 14 amino acids. CDR1 and CDR2 (germline): MNHEY, SVGAGI. V was shortened by 2 bases and J by 7 bases, with 9 bases between the two germline ends.

This clone came up a few times. The V and J genes are TRBV24-1 and TRBJ1-5; D remains unclear. The CDR3 contains 12 residues. The V gene lost 4 bases and the J gene lost 4 bases, with 4 bases spanning the gap. Per the germline V gene, CDR1 is KGHDR and CDR2 is SFDVKD. CDR3 protein: CATSDTNQPQHF. CDR3 nucleotides: TGTGCCACCAGTGACACTAATCAGCCCCAGCATTTT.

The chain links TRBV24-1 to TRBJ1-1; D uncertain. V was clipped by 7 bases and J by 6 bases, with 11 bases between them. CDR1 is KGHDR, CDR2 SFDVKD, per germline. The CDR3 consists of 12 residues. Here the CDR3 reads CATSPSEAEAFF. As DNA, the CDR3 is TGTGCCACCAGCCCCAGCGAGGCTGAAGCTTTCTTT.

The chain couples TRBV4-2 to TRBJ1-6; no reliable D call. There are 14 residues in the CDR3. Trimming removed 1 base at V and 9 bases at J, with 10 bases between. CDR1 is LGHNA, CDR2 YNFKEQ, per germline. CDR3 sequence reads: CASSQGRVISPLHF. The CDR3 DNA sequence: TGTGCCAGCAGCCAAGGGCGGGTTATTTCACCCCTCCACTTT.

The V call is TRBV5-1, the J call TRBJ1-5, with 8 bases aligning to TRBD1. CDR3 length equals 16 residues. V shed 1 base, J shed 2 bases, and the junction held 5 bases outside the gene matches. The germline V gene encodes CDR1 SGHRS and CDR2 YFSETQ. The CDR3 reads CASSLTGGPGNQPQHF. The CDR3 DNA reads TGCGCCAGCAGCTTGACAGGGGGGCCCGGCAATCAGCCCCAGCATTTT.

This chain links TRBV6-5 with TRBJ1-2, with D unclear. CDR3 length equals 13 residues. V lost 6 bases and J 7 bases, leaving 15 bases between the germline ends. Germline CDR1 MNHEY, CDR2 SVGAGI. CDR3 sequence: CASSLGPGGGYTF. The CDR3 DNA reads as TGTGCCAGCAGCCTCGGACCGGGCGGTGGCTACACCTTC.

The chain joins TRBV7-8 to TRBJ1-2; perhaps TRBD1 as D (6 bases). This CDR3 region has 14 residues. Trimming shortened V by 5 bases and J by 7 bases, and 17 bases separated the two germline ends. In germline, CDR1 is SGHVS, CDR2 FQNEAQ. The DNA of the CDR3 is TGTGCCAGCAGCCGGCGGGGGGCTTCTGGTGGCTACACCTTC. Its protein is CASSRRGASGGYTF.

J is TRBJ1-3 and V is TRBV7-2; maybe TRBD1 (5 bases). CDR1 is SGHTA and CDR2 is FQGNSA in the germline V gene. This CDR3 spans 15 amino acids. The V and J ends lost 2 bases and 0 bases respectively, with 8 bases between them. This chain's CDR3 is CASSLQGSSGNTIYF. For the CDR3, the DNA is TGTGCCAGCAGCTTACAGGGAAGCTCTGGAAACACCATATATTTT.

V and J are TRBV13 and TRBJ1-1, with D unclear. There are 12 residues in the CDR3. The germline CDR1 and CDR2 sequences are PRHDT and FYEKMQ (reference sequence). Trimming removed 3 bases at V and 0 bases at J, with 2 bases between. The CDR3 DNA follows: TGTGCCAGCAGCTTGCTGAACACTGAAGCTTTCTTT. It codes for CASSLLNTEAFF.

The chain carries TRBV30 and TRBJ1-1; D may be TRBD1 (5 bases). The CDR3 consists of 13 residues. Germline lookup yields CDR1 GTSNPN and CDR2 SVGIG (reference sequence). The V gene lost 2 bases and the J gene lost 6 bases, with 13 bases spanning the gap. The CDR3 is CAWSPYKGAEAFF. DNA for the CDR3: TGTGCCTGGAGTCCTTACAAAGGGGCTGAAGCTTTCTTT.